In its sample, the clone carrying this T cell receptor (beta chain) was seen a few times. A clone one base away is much larger, so this may be a read error. Other nucleotide sequences from this sample produce the same CDR3. These data come from a study of metastatic and nonmetastatic thyroid tumors. With 4 bases removed from V and 4 bases from J, the gap between germline ends came to 22 bases. The CDR3 covers 18 residues. All patients were untreated before thyroid surgery. TCRdb re-called clones via MiXCR from the PCR reads. This sample has tens of thousands of clones, with 17% found just once. Sequencing was done on a sample of tumor tissue. The V call is TRBV12-3 or TRBV12-4, the J call TRBJ2-2; the D gene is possibly TRBD1 (6 bases). The clonotype was recovered from a female donor with papillary thyroid cancer or a benign thyroid nodule (not recorded which). Some clones in this sample may be carry-over from other donors' samples. CDR3 bases: TGTGCCAGCAGTTCCGGTACCCTCCTAACAGGGTTCACCGGGGAGCTGTTTTTT. Encoded protein: CASSSGTLLTGFTGELFF.